The next 4 T cell receptor beta chains were all read from a single sample in a study of response to subunit inactivated influenza vaccine. In TCRdb, the RT-PCR reads were re-called with MiXCR into one record per CDR3 protein. In the table there are some 850,000 distinct CDR3 sequences, about 18% of which are singletons. Sequenced here: PBMCs from blood, sampled more than 4 days after vaccination. Receptors were obtained from a man aged 45-65 years who received an inactivated influenza vaccine.

This clonotype was detected only a few times. CDR3 sequence: CSARAGREYEQYF. CDR3 DNA: TGCAGTGCTAGAGCGGGTCGGGAGTACGAGCAGTACTTC. The rearrangement uses TRBV20-1 and TRBJ2-7; D might be TRBD2 (6 bases). The CDR3 covers 13 residues. Deletions cut 1 base from V and 4 bases from J, with 11 bases between. Germline CDR1 is DFQATT and CDR2 is SNEGSKA (reference sequence).

The CDR3 protein is CASSDPTPGLAGGQETQYF. The CDR3 DNA reads TGTGCCAGCAGTGACCCCACCCCGGGACTAGCGGGGGGCCAAGAGACCCAGTACTTC. The chain is built from TRBV25-1 and TRBJ2-5, with 15 bases identical to TRBD2. Germline CDR1 is MGHDK and CDR2 is SYGVNS. This CDR3 has 19 amino acids. Trimming removed 3 bases from V and 1 base from J; junction bases left unmatched: 9.

This clonotype was observed a few times. The chain has TRBV7-6 and TRBJ2-7; 8 positions match TRBD1. V trimming: 5 bases; J trimming: 2 bases; junction bases outside the gene matches: 5. This CDR3 comprises 14 residues. Per germline, CDR1 SGHVS and CDR2 FNYEAQ. CDR3 coding DNA: TGTGCCAGCAGCAGAAAGACAGGGGCCTACGAGCAGTACTTC. Protein sequence: CASSRKTGAYEQYF.

This sequence joins TRBV2 and TRBJ1-3, with D perhaps TRBD1 (5 bases). V was cut by 8 bases and J by 4 bases, with 15 bases left in between. The CDR3 is 14 residues long. CDR1 is SNHLY, CDR2 FYNNEI, per germline. Here the CDR3 DNA reads TGTGCCAGCCTCCGAGGGGTAGAGGGAAACACCATATATTTT. This sequence encodes CASLRGVEGNTIYF.